The rows below give T cell receptor beta chains drawn from one sample of a study of blood T cell repertoires in COVID-19. Produced via immunoSEQ multiplex PCR; TCRdb's table is partial and in-frame only. The table has roughly 360,000 clones, approximately 88% seen once. Sequencing used PBMCs or T cells enriched from blood (not recorded which). The receptors shown here come from a woman aged 25-40 years with acute COVID-19. Each CDR3 is given with its conserved first and last residue. D genes are given only for firm matches. The size of a clone is reported for some rows only, either as once, few or many, or as a class for expanded clones.

>TRBV5-1|TRBJ2-2|-|-|16
CASSSQLDRNTGELFF
TGCGCCAGCAGCTCCCAATTGGACAGAAACACCGGGGAGCTGTTTTTT
>TRBV6-6|TRBJ2-1|TRBD2|-|17
CASSQRTTSAANNEQFF
TGTGCCAGCAGTCAACGCACGACTAGCGCGGCCAACAATGAGCAGTTCTTC
>TRBV7-2|TRBJ1-2|-|-|14
CASSPNGGNYGYTF
TGTGCCAGCAGCCCAAATGGCGGTAACTATGGCTACACCTTC
>TRBV4-1|TRBJ2-1|TRBD1|-|15
CASSQPGQGGNEQFF
TGCGCCAGCAGCCAACCGGGACAGGGGGGCAATGAGCAGTTCTTC
>TRBV7-7|TRBJ2-1|-|-|15
CASSLVAGTWNEQFF
TGTGCCAGCAGCTTAGTGGCAGGGACTTGGAATGAGCAGTTCTTC
>TRBV18|TRBJ1-2|TRBD1|-|17
CASSPLRGLGQGHGYTF
TGTGCCAGCTCACCACTCCGGGGCTTGGGACAGGGGCATGGCTACACCTTC
>TRBV3-1/TRBV3-2|TRBJ2-7|TRBD1|-|20
CASSQGRDYAGRDRGREQYF
TGTGCCAGCAGCCAAGGAAGGGATTATGCAGGCCGGGACAGGGGGCGGGAGCAGTACTTC
>TRBV3-1/TRBV3-2|TRBJ2-2|-|-|13
CASSQGGTGELFF
TGTGCCAGCAGCCAAGGCGGCACCGGGGAGCTGTTTTTT
>TRBV7-2|TRBJ2-3|-|-|15
CATRPQGAGTDTQYF
TGTGCCACTCGCCCACAGGGTGCGGGCACAGATACGCAGTATTTT
>TRBV7-3|TRBJ1-1|-|-|15
CASSLMRLTDAEAFF
TGTGCCAGCAGCTTAATGCGACTCACCGACGCTGAAGCTTTCTTT
>TRBV6-4|TRBJ1-2|TRBD1|-|16
CASRSGQGAFGYGYTF
TGTGCCAGCAGATCTGGACAGGGGGCGTTTGGCTATGGCTACACCTTC
>TRBV19|TRBJ1-6|TRBD1|once|15
CASSPGTGANSPLHF
TGTGCCAGTAGTCCGGGGACAGGGGCAAATTCACCCCTCCACTTT
>TRBV4-1|TRBJ2-3|TRBD1|few|18
CASSQGYRGTGYTDTQYF
TGCGCCAGCAGCCAAGGCTATCGTGGGACAGGATACACAGATACGCAGTATTTT
>TRBV5-1|TRBJ1-2|TRBD1|few|12
CASSTDRDGYTF
TGCGCCAGCAGCACGGACAGGGATGGCTACACCTTC
>TRBV7-8|TRBJ2-7|TRBD2|-|20
CASSVTVPTGLAGVSYEQYF
TGTGCCAGCAGCGTAACCGTACCAACGGGACTAGCGGGAGTATCCTACGAGCAGTACTTC
>TRBV5-1|TRBJ1-1|TRBD1|-|12
CASSYGTGEAFF
TGCGCCAGCAGCTACGGGACAGGGGAAGCTTTCTTT
>TRBV6-5|TRBJ2-3|TRBD2|-|15
CASSSLAGGRDTQYF
TGTGCCAGCAGTTCACTAGCGGGGGGACGGGATACGCAGTATTTT
>TRBV18|TRBJ2-7|-|-|13
CASSTGLSYEQYF
TGTGCCAGCTCAACAGGGTTATCCTACGAGCAGTACTTC
>TRBV19|TRBJ1-6|-|few|14
CASSLGHENSPLHF
TGTGCCAGTAGTTTGGGACATGAAAATTCACCCCTCCACTTT
>TRBV7-2|TRBJ1-1|TRBD1|-|15
CASSIRQGPNTEAFF
TGTGCCAGCAGCATTAGACAGGGGCCTAACACTGAAGCTTTCTTT
>TRBV24-1|TRBJ1-4|-|-|11
CATSFGEKLFF
TGTGCCACCAGTTTCGGTGAAAAACTGTTTTTT
>TRBV24-1|TRBJ2-3|TRBD2|-|16
CATSDSGSGGADTQYF
TGTGCCACCAGTGATTCTGGAAGCGGGGGGGCCGATACGCAGTATTTT
>TRBV9|TRBJ1-6|-|-|16
CASSVGSYRVHSPLHF
TGTGCCAGCAGCGTAGGATCGTACAGGGTCCATTCACCCCTCCACTTT
>TRBV30|TRBJ1-2|-|-|14
CAWSVRGGDYGYTF
TGTGCCTGGAGTGTTCGTGGGGGGGACTATGGCTACACCTTC
>TRBV4-3|TRBJ2-3|TRBD1|once|18
CASSQENRGETSTDTQYF
TGCGCCAGCAGCCAAGAAAACAGGGGGGAAACTAGCACAGATACGCAGTATTTT
>TRBV12-3/TRBV12-4|TRBJ2-7|-|-|13
CASTTTGSYEQYF
TGTGCCAGCACCACGACAGGCTCCTACGAGCAGTACTTC
>TRBV12-5|TRBJ1-5|-|once|18
CASGLATFTGTGNQPQHF
TGTGCTAGTGGTTTGGCCACATTTACAGGGACGGGCAATCAGCCCCAGCATTTT
>TRBV5-6|TRBJ1-6|-|-|15
CASSLGQGLGSPLHF
TGTGCCAGCAGCTTGGGTCAGGGTCTAGGGTCACCCCTCCACTTT
>TRBV3-1/TRBV3-2|TRBJ2-3|-|-|16
CASSQYIPGTADTQYF
TGTGCCAGCAGCCAGTACATCCCCGGGACTGCGGATACGCAGTATTTT
>TRBV1|TRBJ2-7|-|-|13
CTSSVWGGYEQYF
TGCACCAGCAGCGTCTGGGGGGGCTACGAGCAGTACTTC
>TRBV6-5|TRBJ2-3|-|-|14
CASSLGLSTDTQYF
TGTGCCAGCAGCCTAGGTCTAAGCACAGATACGCAGTATTTT
>TRBV7-6|TRBJ1-5|-|-|13
CASSLGENQPQHF
TGTGCCAGCAGCTTAGGGGAGAATCAGCCCCAGCATTTT
>TRBV6-5|TRBJ2-5|TRBD2|few|13
CASQAGGRETQYF
TGTGCCAGTCAAGCGGGGGGACGGGAGACCCAGTACTTC
>TRBV9|TRBJ2-2|TRBD1|-|17
CASSRPKDRANTGELFF
TGTGCCAGCAGCCGACCGAAGGACAGGGCGAACACCGGGGAGCTGTTTTTT
>TRBV7-2|TRBJ2-3|-|-|12
CASSFSRDTQYF
TGTGCCAGCAGCTTTAGCCGAGATACGCAGTATTTT
>TRBV29-1|TRBJ2-3|-|-|14
CSVFQGGPTDTQYF
TGCAGCGTGTTCCAGGGGGGTCCCACAGATACGCAGTATTTT
>TRBV4-3|TRBJ1-4|-|-|15
CASSQEPGRVEKLFF
TGCGCCAGCAGCCAAGAACCAGGCCGCGTCGAAAAACTGTTTTTT
>TRBV6-5|TRBJ1-1|-|-|14
CASSLEFMNTEAFF
TGTGCCAGCAGTTTGGAGTTCATGAACACTGAAGCTTTCTTT